This paragraph covers one T cell receptor beta chain sequence. No cognate antigen has been identified for it. No base qualities exist here, and no much larger clone lies one base off it. The sample is drawn from a study of cytomegalovirus exposure and HLA in healthy donors (dated by TCRdb to the late 2010s). Regarding the research as a whole: An earlier analysis of approximately 640 of the donors reported 250 to 300 Gb of sequence data and about 100 million unique TCR beta sequences from about 200 million T cells. The study profiled the T cell repertoires of 666 subjects by immunosequencing and related them to cytomegalovirus serostatus. An earlier analysis of a few hundred of the donors applied high-throughput TCR beta sequencing to assess whether each TCR beta V gene segment acted as functional or pseudogenic. In the later analysis, no new phenotypic data were used to find candidate immune exposures; instead, reliance was placed on TCR beta sequences and their occurrence across donors. Among 300 to 450 genotyped donors of the cohort, an average of around 240,000 unique TCR beta nucleotide sequences were sequenced per donor, roughly 18% of them non-productive. A later genetic analysis used genome-wide SNP genotypes for about three fifths of the 666 donors, treating that subset as a discovery cohort. Typing coverage differed by locus: A, B, C, DRB1 and DQB1 were typed in roughly 629-630 donors, DQA1 in about 550, DPA1 in 600 to 610, and DPB1 in approximately 450. Roughly 5 DR-DQ haplotypes were handled as single units for association and clustering because linkage in the cohort was strong. A separate validation cohort of 90 to 150 different subjects was used in addition to the approximately 610-subject first cohort. To predict cytomegalovirus infection status, the study combined high-throughput TCR immunosequencing, statistical association of individual TCRs with disease status, and machine learning. Alongside the repertoire data, information on donor age, sex, ethnicity and CMV serostatus was compiled. Roughly 300 gigabases of sequencing data and approximately 85 million unique TCR sequences were included in an early release covering around 650 HLA-typed donors. All discovery cohort repertoires had been generated using a single sequencing platform. Both class I and class II loci were covered by HLA typing, at four-digit resolution. Among the roughly 380 genotyped donors, about 83% belonged to the genetic ancestry cluster associated with self-reported Caucasian donors. The aim of the study was to test whether cataloging public T cell receptors could identify signatures of past pathogen exposure. To study patterns of TCR occurrence, a later analysis re-analyzed previously published TCR beta repertoires from just over 650 donors and added high-resolution HLA genotyping.

Broad study findings and their caveats: The only immune exposure information available for the cohort was CMV serostatus. The study gave a list of about 170 TCR beta chains associated with cytomegalovirus. A later analysis found that most CMV-associated TCR beta chains appeared HLA-restricted, with HLA associations seemingly driven largely by CMV exposure. Linkage disequilibrium might explain the correlated functional status among segregating V segments, but an unknown experimental factor could not be ruled out. In a later analysis, the rate of TCR association differed among HLA loci, with DRB1 alleles having the most associated TCRs and HLA-C alleles having the fewest. Strong co-occurrence of HLA alleles, especially DR and DQ, made assigning TCR associations to individual alleles difficult. According to a later genetic analysis, donors in an Asian-associated ancestry cluster had fewer N-insertions in productive TCRs than the approximately 690-donor mean. In vitro tests confirmed that a few of the cytomegalovirus-associated TCR beta chains recognize cytomegalovirus antigens. In a later genetic analysis, a missense DCLRE1C variant was associated with V-gene and J-gene trimming of TCR beta chains, and the association was replicated in an independent cohort. In both the original and validation cohorts, the classifier was reported to diagnose cytomegalovirus status with high specificity and sensitivity. A later analysis reported that several top co-occurrence clusters appeared linked to parvovirus B19, influenza, CMV and Epstein-Barr virus. Roughly uniform sequencing depth across donors was assumed in presence/absence analyses, although this assumption may not hold. In an earlier analysis of some 500 of the donors, most TCR beta V segments appeared in productive rearrangements about 87% or about 30% of the time, broadly matching IMGT annotations. A cluster of highly shared sequence variants was judged likely to be a technical artifact of the sequencing pipeline. Specific HLA alleles were associated with 15,000 to 20,000 TCR beta sequences at a false discovery rate of 0.05 in a later analysis. Most TCR sequences were seen in very few donors, while some public TCRs were found in many individuals. Because counts were too low, seventeen rarely observed V segments, including chromosome 9 orphons, were excluded from the earlier analysis of 587 of the donors. Some IMGT-functional V segments, including TRBV6-2 and TRBV6-3, could not be told apart with the 87-base-pair reads, so those segments were excluded. HLA typing was unavailable for some donors at each locus, so association tests used only the typed subset. A later analysis found that HLA-associated TCR beta chains were more clonally expanded and had lower generation probabilities than equally common non-associated chains. The authors suggested that the approach could potentially be generalized to other disease states and immunological phenotypes. A further reported finding was that TCR beta sequences accurately predicted the HLA-A and HLA-B alleles for most subjects in the first cohort. The cohort was sequenced for TCR beta chains only, and without alpha or paired-chain data the features that could be detected were limited.

The cohort comprised fewer than 750 healthy bone marrow donors. At the time of sampling, all cohort members were nominally healthy, though unrecorded immune exposures were likely present. The donor was CMV seropositive and belonged to the group of 270 or so seropositive cohort members. A peripheral blood sample was collected from each donor, and TCR beta sequencing was performed on peripheral blood mononuclear cells. The Qiagen DNeasy Blood Extraction Kit was used to extract genomic DNA from the blood cell samples. The library was prepared using the immunoSEQ multiplex PCR assay. For the multiplex PCR, a mixture combining 60 forward primers for TCR Vbeta segments and 13 reverse primers for TCR Jbeta segments was used. The CDR3 region of rearranged TCR beta genes was amplified from genomic DNA with a multiplex PCR assay. On the Illumina HiSeq System, the amplified TCR beta libraries were sequenced as 87-base-pair reads. Under the source paper's analysis protocol: A later analysis counted 65 million to 90 million unique TCR beta chains across the roughly 700 repertoires, and 9 million to 14 million of these chains were shared by at least two donors. A nearest-neighbor algorithm error-corrected the raw reads and collapsed the reads into unique sequences, merging closely related sequences to remove PCR and sequencing errors. V, D and J gene segments were assigned by aligning CDR3 sequences to IMGT reference sequences. For a sequence to be retained, at least a six-nucleotide match to both a V gene segment and a J gene segment was required. A rearrangement counted as productive if the CDR3 had no stop codons and remained in frame with V and J, and every other rearrangement counted as non-productive. Following IMGT convention, CDR3 was defined as the stretch from the second conserved V-encoded cysteine up to the conserved J-encoded phenylalanine. The earlier analysis of 587 of the donors excluded any sequence lacking an unambiguous match to a single V gene segment. An earlier analysis of some 610 of the donors called V segments functional above 56.7% productive rearrangements and segregating when the between-donor standard deviation exceeded 5%. To diagnose cytomegalovirus status from the catalog of TCR beta chain sequences, a statistical classification framework was built. A later analysis assigned V and J genes by comparing TCR nucleotide sequences with IMGT/GENE-DB human TR gene sequences. Using the TCRdist pipeline, a later analysis assigned CDR3 sequences along with most-parsimonious VDJ recombination scenarios. In a later analysis, each TCR beta chain was defined by its CDR3 amino acid sequence together with its V-gene family, and reads lacking a unique V-gene family were excluded. To address suspected cross-contamination and a sequencing artifact, a later analysis removed 592 highly shared, low-generation-probability nucleotide sequences. In a later analysis, a clonal expansion index was calculated for each public chain from normalized within-repertoire ranks of inferred template counts. A later analysis computed generation probabilities with a VDJ recombination model fitted to out-of-frame rearrangements, and checked the results against IGoR. A later analysis scored TCR-TCR, TCR-HLA and TCR-CMV co-occurrence with hypergeometric tests, applying a repertoire-size bias correction to TCR pairs. A later analysis estimated false discovery rates by permuting HLA or CMV assignments 20 times. A later analysis grouped co-occurring TCRs with DBSCAN, adding TCRdist sequence similarity when clustering within HLA-allele-positive subsets. For co-occurrence clustering, repertoires with fewer than 30,000 or more than 120,000 public chains were excluded, along with roughly 5 repertoires with anomalous nucleotide sharing. Sourced from immuneACCESS, this table was stored by TCRdb with only in-frame sequences that have V and J called. A share of the clones is absent; for the studies checked, an unresolved V gene accounts for under half, and the remainder has no known explanation. V and J calls and clone size are copied from that table; D and trimming were computed from the DNA. The sample table lists 150,000 to 200,000 clones, more than 70% of them with a count of one. 6.3% of the sample belongs to the ten largest clones.

Measured from the cysteine to the phenylalanine, the CDR3 is 14 residues long. Only CDR3 DNA remains: 42 bases, in frame from the first base. At the junction V is shortened by 0 bases and J by 5 bases, with 7 bases in between. The germline V gene yields SGHDN for CDR1 and FVKESK for CDR2. The sequence was obtained from a male donor in good health and CMV-seropositive. This sequence uses TRBV14 and TRBJ1-4; a confident D gene designation cannot be given. Sequenced sample: PBMCs. The DNA sequence is TGTGCCAGCAGCCAAGAAGACTACAATGAAAAACTGTTTTTT. This translates into CASSQEDYNEKLFF.